The 31 T cell receptor beta chains given below trace back to one sample, sequenced in a study of blood T cell repertoires in COVID-19. The assay was immunoSEQ multiplex PCR, and TCRdb's table has in-frame clones only and misses some. Among approximately 200,000 clones, approximately 79% were seen once, and the ten largest hold about an eighth. Sequences were obtained from peripheral blood. The receptors were sampled from a woman aged 45-65 years with acute or convalescent COVID-19.

Worth noting for this clone: The identical CDR3 is also encoded by other nucleotide sequences in the sample. The chain employs TRBV10-3 and TRBJ2-5; the D gene is possibly TRBD2 (5 bases). The germline V gene has CDR1 ENHRY and CDR2 SYGVKD. The CDR3 runs to 13 residues. With 4 bases removed from V and 4 bases from J, the gap between germline ends came to 10 bases. The CDR3 DNA reads as TGTGCCATCAGTGGAGGGAATGGAGAGACCCAGTACTTC. It specifies CAISGGNGETQYF.

The CDR3: CASSFFSSSGANVLTF. The DNA for the CDR3 is TGCGCCAGCAGCTTTTTCTCCAGCTCTGGGGCCAACGTCCTGACTTTC. This chain uses TRBV5-1 with TRBJ2-6; D is undetermined. Looked up from germline, CDR1 is SGHRS and CDR2 is YFSETQ. The CDR3 length is 16 residues. V was shortened by 2 bases and J by 0 bases, with 9 bases between the two germline ends.

The chain is built from TRBV5-6 and TRBJ1-1; 8 nucleotides line up with TRBD1. The junction had 13 bases not matched to a gene; V was cut back by 6 bases and J by 3 bases. The germline V gene encodes CDR1 SGHDT and CDR2 YYEEEE. The CDR3 consists of 16 residues. The CDR3: CASIFGGGQGYTEAFF. Written as DNA, the CDR3 is TGTGCCAGCATTTTCGGAGGCGGACAGGGATACACTGAAGCTTTCTTT.

This chain joins TRBV11-2 and TRBJ2-6; TRBD1 is a possible D gene (6 bases). The CDR3 spans 16 residues. Trimming shortened V by 6 bases and J by 2 bases, and 14 bases separated the two germline ends. Germline lookup yields CDR1 SGHAT and CDR2 FQNNGV. DNA for the CDR3: TGTGCCAGCAGGGCCAGGGGTGGGGCTGGGGCCAACGTCCTGACTTTC. This codes for CASRARGGAGANVLTF.

The table lists this clone with a count of one. The chain is built from TRBV5-8 and TRBJ1-3; 7 positions match TRBD1. CDR1 is SGHTS, CDR2 YDEGEE, per germline. J was trimmed by 4 bases and V by 10 bases; bases with no gene match: 5. The CDR3 is 12 residues long. CDR3 region: CADREAGNTIYF. The CDR3 DNA reads TGTGCCGACAGGGAGGCAGGAAACACCATATATTTT.

The J gene is TRBJ2-7, the V gene TRBV19; 10 bases are a match to TRBD1. V shed 5 bases, J shed 3 bases, and the junction held 10 bases outside the gene matches. The CDR3 length is 16 residues. Germline CDR1 LNHDA, CDR2 SQIVND (reference sequence). CDR3 nucleotide sequence: TGTGCCAGTAGTTCCCCGGGGGGGACAGGGGTCTACGAGCAGTACTTC. Amino acids: CASSSPGGTGVYEQYF.

The chain employs TRBV28 and TRBJ2-2; 9 nucleotides agree with TRBD1. V trimming: 10 bases; J trimming: 1 base; junction bases outside the gene matches: 7. The CDR3 length is 15 residues. Germline V gene sequence: CDR1 MDHEN, CDR2 SYDVKM. As DNA, the CDR3 is TGTGCCACCGCCCGGGACAGGGTGAACACCGGGGAGCTGTTTTTT. This codes for CATARDRVNTGELFF.

The chain is built from TRBV2 and TRBJ1-1; D gene unclear. The CDR3 loop spans 13 amino acids. CDR1 SNHLY and CDR2 FYNNEI come from the germline V gene. V was pared by 7 bases and J by 0 bases, with 9 bases between. CDR3 region: CASTSYMNTEAFF. In DNA form, the CDR3 reads TGTGCCAGCACCTCCTATATGAACACTGAAGCTTTCTTT.

DNA for the CDR3: TGTGCCAGCAGTTACGAGGGACAGTTAAATTCACCCCTCCACTTT. Translated, it gives CASSYEGQLNSPLHF. The rearrangement joins TRBV6-6 to TRBJ1-6, with 7 bases aligning to TRBD1. This CDR3 is built from 15 residues. CDR1 MNHNY and CDR2 SVGAGI come from the germline V gene (reference sequence). V lost 2 bases and J lost 7; bases outside the gene matches: 5.

In its sample, this clone was seen once. The chain has TRBV3-1 (or the pseudogene TRBV3-2) and TRBJ1-6; D not certain. Looked up from germline, CDR1 is LGHDT and CDR2 is YNNKEL (reference sequence). V lost 6 bases and J lost 9, with 12 bases in between. This CDR3 has 13 residues. CDR3 amino acids: CASSRDWGSPLHF. In nucleotides, the CDR3 is TGTGCCAGCAGTCGGGATTGGGGTTCACCCCTCCACTTT.

The chain joins TRBV28 to TRBJ2-1; 7 nucleotides align to TRBD2. V lost 6 bases and J lost 1; bases outside the gene matches: 9. Germline V gene data show CDR1 as MDHEN and CDR2 as SYDVKM. This CDR3 is built from 16 residues. The DNA for the CDR3 is TGTGCCAGCAGCCCACCGGGACTATCTTCCTACAATGAGCAGTTCTTC. This encodes CASSPPGLSSYNEQFF.

The chain links TRBV10-3 to TRBJ2-3, with 7 positions matching TRBD1. There are 14 residues in the CDR3. The junction had 6 bases not matched to a gene; V was cut back by 6 bases and J by 3 bases. CDR1 and CDR2 (germline): ENHRY, SYGVKD. The CDR3 spells CAISGTVRTDTQYF. DNA of the CDR3: TGTGCCATCAGCGGGACAGTTCGGACAGATACGCAGTATTTT.

The CDR3 loop is CASSENNYQTYSNQPQHF. The CDR3 bases are TGTGCCAGCAGCGAGAACAACTACCAAACTTATAGCAATCAGCCCCAGCATTTT. The V call is TRBV28, the J call TRBJ1-5; no definite D call. Germline lookup yields CDR1 MDHEN and CDR2 SYDVKM. The ends were cut back, 6 bases at V and 0 bases at J, with 21 bases in the middle. The CDR3 runs to 18 residues.

The chain combines TRBV5-6 with TRBJ2-1; a possible D gene is TRBD2 (6 bases). This CDR3 region has 16 residues. Trimming shortened V by 0 bases and J by 6 bases, and 16 bases separated the two germline ends. Germline-derived CDR1 and CDR2 are SGHDT and YYEEEE. CDR3 sequence (DNA): TGTGCCAGCAGCTTGGCCATTAGCGGACCGATCAATGAGCAGTTCTTC. Encoded protein: CASSLAISGPINEQFF.

In nucleotides, the CDR3 is TGTGCCAGTCGACAGGGGCGCGACGGCTATGGCTACACCTTC. Translation gives CASRQGRDGYGYTF. The chain carries TRBV6-5 and TRBJ1-2; 8 bases fit TRBD1. J gave up 4 bases and V 9 bases, and 10 bases lay outside the gene matches. CDR3 size: 14 residues. Germline V lookup: CDR1 MNHEY, CDR2 SVGAGI.

The rearrangement joins TRBV3-1 (or the pseudogene TRBV3-2) to TRBJ1-1, with 8 bases aligning to TRBD1. The CDR3 extends over 14 amino acids. CDR1 LGHDT and CDR2 YNNKEL come from the germline V gene (reference sequence). The ends lost 4 bases at V and 5 bases at J; junction bases unmatched: 6. CDR3 sequence: CASSPTGGFTEAFF. CDR3 DNA: TGTGCCAGCAGCCCCACAGGGGGTTTTACTGAAGCTTTCTTT.

V usage is TRBV6-5 and J usage is TRBJ1-5, with D possibly being TRBD1 (6 bases). Germline CDR1 MNHEY, CDR2 SVGAGI. V lost 5 bases and J lost 3, with 8 bases in between. CDR3 length: 13 amino acids. The CDR3 loop reads CASSPGHNQPQHF. Here the CDR3 DNA reads TGTGCCAGCAGTCCGGGACACAATCAGCCCCAGCATTTT.

A few counts support this clone. The chain is built from TRBV7-8 and TRBJ1-1, with a possible D match to TRBD1 (5 bases). Trimming pared 1 base from V and 8 bases from J, leaving 11 bases between. From germline, CDR1 is SGHVS and CDR2 FQNEAQ. This CDR3 contains 13 residues. The CDR3 DNA sequence: TGTGCCAGCAGCTTAGACGGAAGACAGGAAGCTTTCTTT. Translating gives CASSLDGRQEAFF.

V and J are TRBV5-1 and TRBJ2-3, with TRBD2 matching over 14 bases. Losses at the gene ends were 3 bases for V and 3 bases for J; bases not matched to a gene: 3. There are 16 residues in the CDR3. Germline CDR1 is SGHRS and CDR2 is YFSETQ. CDR3 region: CASSSGTSGGTDTQYF. CDR3 bases: TGCGCCAGCAGCTCCGGGACTAGCGGGGGAACAGATACGCAGTATTTT. Variable domain in full (rest from reference TRBV5-1 and TRBJ2-3): KAGVTQTPRYLIKTRGQQVTLSCSPISGHRSVSWYQQTPGQGLQFLFEYFSETQRNKGNFPGRFSGRQFSNSRSEMNVSTLELGDSALYLCASSSGTSGGTDTQYFGPGTRLTVL.

The chain is built from TRBV28 and TRBJ2-1; 11 bases line up with TRBD2. Losses at the gene ends were 3 bases for V and 14 bases for J; bases not matched to a gene: 9. CDR3 length equals 14 residues. Germline V gene lookup returns CDR1 MDHEN and CDR2 SYDVKM. The CDR3 nucleotides are TGTGCCAGCAGTTTCATTAGCGGGAGGGCGTATGAGTTCTTC. It translates to CASSFISGRAYEFF.

This chain links TRBV3-1 (or the pseudogene TRBV3-2) with TRBJ1-4, with D tentatively TRBD1 (5 bases). Trimming took off 3 bases at V and 6 bases at J, with 11 bases between the two ends. CDR1 and CDR2 from the germline V gene are LGHDT and YNNKEL (reference sequence). The CDR3 spans 14 residues. CDR3 region: CASSQQGKHEKLFF. Written as DNA, the CDR3 is TGTGCCAGCAGCCAGCAGGGAAAGCATGAAAAACTGTTTTTT.

The J gene is TRBJ2-7, the V gene TRBV11-2; D not certain. Trimming removed 0 bases from V and 0 bases from J, with 6 bases in between. Germline values: CDR1 SGHAT, CDR2 FQNNGV. The CDR3 contains 14 residues. The CDR3 is CASSLELSSYEQYF. CDR3 nucleotides: TGTGCCAGCAGCTTAGAGCTCAGCTCCTACGAGCAGTACTTC.

The rearrangement joins TRBV4-2 to TRBJ2-1; TRBD2 matches 9 bases. The CDR3 length is 15 residues. Germline CDR1 is LGHNA and CDR2 is YNFKEQ. The V and J ends lost 3 bases and 5 bases, in that order; junction bases with no gene match: 5. The CDR3 spells CASSQSGGSNNEQFF. CDR3 bases: TGTGCCAGCAGCCAGAGCGGGGGGTCTAACAATGAGCAGTTCTTC.

The J gene is TRBJ2-5, the V gene TRBV5-6; 8 bases fit TRBD1. Germline V lookup: CDR1 SGHDT, CDR2 YYEEEE. Trimming took 3 bases from V and 4 from J; bases not matched to a gene: 5. The CDR3 runs 14 residues. The CDR3 bases are TGTGCCAGCAGCTACGGACAGGGCGGAGAGACCCAGTACTTC. Amino acid sequence: CASSYGQGGETQYF.

The genes are TRBV10-3 and TRBJ1-1; perhaps TRBD1 as D (6 bases). CDR3 length: 13 residues. V was pared by 4 bases and J by 4 bases, with 10 bases between. Germline V gives CDR1 ENHRY, CDR2 SYGVKD. CDR3 sequence reads: CAISASGATEAFF. The CDR3 coding sequence is TGTGCCATCAGTGCCTCAGGGGCCACTGAAGCTTTCTTT.

The chain combines TRBV24-1 with TRBJ2-7; TRBD1 matches 9 bases. The CDR3 covers 15 residues. V dropped 3 bases and J dropped 6; count of bases not matched to a gene: 8. The germline V gene encodes CDR1 KGHDR and CDR2 SFDVKD. The CDR3 DNA reads as TGTGCCACCAGTGATCGGGACAGGGACTTTGGCGAGCAGTACTTC. Its protein product is CATSDRDRDFGEQYF.

J is TRBJ1-4 and V is TRBV2, with D perhaps matching TRBD1 (5 bases). The germline V and J ends were trimmed by 3 bases and 8 bases, with 16 bases remaining between them. Germline V gene data show CDR1 as SNHLY and CDR2 as FYNNEI. The CDR3 runs 15 residues. The CDR3 bases are TGTGCCAGCAGTGAGCGGGGACCAGTTGGGGAAAAACTGTTTTTT. Amino acids: CASSERGPVGEKLFF. Variable domain in full (rest from reference TRBV2 and TRBJ1-4): EPEVTQTPSHQVTQMGQEVILRCVPISNHLYFYWYRQILGQKVEFLVSFYNNEISEKSEIFDDQFSVERPDGSNFTLKIRSTKLEDSAMYFCASSERGPVGEKLFFGSGTQLSVL.

The chain links TRBV19 to TRBJ1-2, with a tentative D call TRBD1 (6 bases). The CDR3 loop spans 13 amino acids. With 8 bases removed from V and 2 bases from J, the gap between germline ends came to 12 bases. Germline CDR1 reads LNHDA; CDR2 reads SQIVND (reference sequence). CDR3 bases: TGTGCCAGTGGGGACATCTCAAACTATGGCTACACCTTC. Translating it yields CASGDISNYGYTF.

The V call is TRBV11-2, the J call TRBJ2-1, with 7 bases fitting TRBD2. Germline CDR1 and CDR2: SGHAT and FQNNGV. With V trimmed by 3 bases and J by 4 bases, 6 bases remained unmatched. The CDR3 is made up of 15 amino acids. The CDR3 sequence is CASSLERGPYNEQFF. In DNA form, the CDR3 reads TGTGCCAGCAGCTTGGAGCGGGGCCCTTACAATGAGCAGTTCTTC.

V usage is TRBV7-2 and J usage is TRBJ2-3; 11 positions agree with TRBD1. Germline CDR1 is SGHTA and CDR2 is FQGNSA. The V and J ends lost 10 bases and 2 bases, in that order; junction bases with no gene match: 8. The CDR3 totals 15 residues. The CDR3 reads CATSPGQGVTDTQYF. DNA for the CDR3: TGTGCCACCTCTCCGGGACAGGGGGTCACAGATACGCAGTATTTT.

The rearrangement uses TRBV7-2 and TRBJ2-2; D perhaps matches TRBD2 (6 bases). Looked up from germline, CDR1 is SGHTA and CDR2 is FQGNSA. The CDR3 consists of 17 residues. V was pared by 1 base and J by 4 bases, with 16 bases between. CDR3 coding DNA: TGTGCCAGCAGCTTAGAAATGGGTTACGGGGGCACCGGGGAGCTGTTTTTT. Protein sequence: CASSLEMGYGGTGELFF.